This T cell receptor beta chain was obtained from a study of T cells after yellow fever vaccination. MiXCR, run by TCRdb on the 5' RACE reads, gives a single entry per CDR3 protein. The table records fewer than 350,000 distinct CDR3 sequences, approximately 9% of them present only once. Broader study findings: Post-booster reappearance was seen for most primary-vaccination clones (roughly 96% CD4, about 88% CD8).

Of note for this clonotype: Its specificity is unknown.

V dropped 6 bases and J dropped 6 bases, with 17 bases sitting between them. The CDR3 is made up of 14 amino acids. CDR1 MNHNS and CDR2 SASEGT come from the germline V gene. The source was PBMCs, collected on the day of the first yellow fever vaccination. V gene TRBV6-1 combines with J gene TRBJ1-1; D possibly corresponds to TRBD1 (5 bases). The clonotype originates from a man between 18 and 29 years old who received the YFV17D yellow fever vaccine. The CDR3 protein is CASSLLRGEPEAFF. The CDR3 region has the DNA TGTGCCAGCAGCCTTCTCCGGGGGGAACCTGAAGCTTTCTTT.